This TCR beta chain was identified in a study of shared T cell receptors in the human thymus. CDR3 length: 15 amino acids. From germline, CDR1 is SGHAT and CDR2 FQNNGV. The V gene end was trimmed by 5 bases and the J gene end by 8 bases; junction bases not matched to a gene: 6. Assay: immunoSEQ multiplex PCR; the TCRdb copy retains only in-frame clones and omits some. The repertoire includes under 450,000 clones, 85% to 95% of them detected once, and approximately 0.02% sits in the top ten. The specimen sequenced was thymocytes. J is TRBJ2-1 and V is TRBV11-2; 13 nucleotides match TRBD2. The clonotype was recovered from a human donor. CDR3 sequence (DNA): TGTGCCAGCAGCCCCCGGACTAGCGGGAGCCATGAGCAGTTCTTC. It specifies CASSPRTSGSHEQFF. The full variable domain, with the rest looked up from reference TRBV11-2 and TRBJ2-1, is EAGVAQSPRYKIIEKRQSVAFWCNPISGHATLYWYQQILGQGPKLLIQFQNNGVVDDSQLPKDRFSAERLKGVDSTLKIQPAKLEDSAVYLCASSPRTSGSHEQFFGPGTRLTVL.